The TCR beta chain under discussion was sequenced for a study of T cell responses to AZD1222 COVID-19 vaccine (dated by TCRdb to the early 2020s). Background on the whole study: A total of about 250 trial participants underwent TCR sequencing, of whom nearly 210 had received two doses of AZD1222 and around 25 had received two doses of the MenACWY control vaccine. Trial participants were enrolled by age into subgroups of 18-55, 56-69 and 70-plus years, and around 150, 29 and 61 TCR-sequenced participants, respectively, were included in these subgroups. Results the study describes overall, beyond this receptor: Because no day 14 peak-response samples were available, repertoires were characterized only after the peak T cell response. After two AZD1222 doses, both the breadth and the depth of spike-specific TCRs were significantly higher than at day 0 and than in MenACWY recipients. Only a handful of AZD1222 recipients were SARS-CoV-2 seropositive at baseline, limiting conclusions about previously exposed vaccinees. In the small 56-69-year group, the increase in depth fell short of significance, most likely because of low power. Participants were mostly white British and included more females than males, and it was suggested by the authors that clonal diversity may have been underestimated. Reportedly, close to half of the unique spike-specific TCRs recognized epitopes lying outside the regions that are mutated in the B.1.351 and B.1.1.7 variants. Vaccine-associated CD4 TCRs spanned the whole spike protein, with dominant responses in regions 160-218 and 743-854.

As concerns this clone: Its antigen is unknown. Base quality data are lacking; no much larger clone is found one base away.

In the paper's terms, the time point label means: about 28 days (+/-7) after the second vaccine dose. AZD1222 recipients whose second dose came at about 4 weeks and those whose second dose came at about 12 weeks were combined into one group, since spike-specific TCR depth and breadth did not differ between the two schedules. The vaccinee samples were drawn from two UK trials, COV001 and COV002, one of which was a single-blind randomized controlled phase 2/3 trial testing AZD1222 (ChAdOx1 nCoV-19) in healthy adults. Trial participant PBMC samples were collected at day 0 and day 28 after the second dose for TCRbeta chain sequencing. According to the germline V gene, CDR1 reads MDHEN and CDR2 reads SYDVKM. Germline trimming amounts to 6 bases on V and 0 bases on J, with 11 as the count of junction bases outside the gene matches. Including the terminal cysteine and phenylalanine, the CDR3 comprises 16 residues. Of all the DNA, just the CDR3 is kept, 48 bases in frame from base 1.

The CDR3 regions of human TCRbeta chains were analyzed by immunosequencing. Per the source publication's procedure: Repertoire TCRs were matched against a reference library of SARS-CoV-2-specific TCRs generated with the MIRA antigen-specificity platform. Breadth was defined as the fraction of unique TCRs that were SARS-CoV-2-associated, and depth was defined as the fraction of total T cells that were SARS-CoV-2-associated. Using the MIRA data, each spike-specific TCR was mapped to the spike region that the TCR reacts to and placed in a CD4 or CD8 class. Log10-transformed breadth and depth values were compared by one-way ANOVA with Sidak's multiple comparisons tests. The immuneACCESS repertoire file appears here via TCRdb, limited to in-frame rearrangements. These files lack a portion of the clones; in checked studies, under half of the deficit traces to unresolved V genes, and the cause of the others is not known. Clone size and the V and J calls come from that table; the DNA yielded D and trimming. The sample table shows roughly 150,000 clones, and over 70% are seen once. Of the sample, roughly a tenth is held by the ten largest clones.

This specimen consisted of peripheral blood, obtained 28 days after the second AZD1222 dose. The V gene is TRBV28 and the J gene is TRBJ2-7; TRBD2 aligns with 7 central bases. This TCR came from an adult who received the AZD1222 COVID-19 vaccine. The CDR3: CASSLRLAPSSYEQYF. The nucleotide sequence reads TGTGCCAGCAGCCTCCGACTAGCCCCGAGCTCCTACGAGCAGTACTTC.